Listed below are T cell receptor beta chains from one sample, sequenced in a study of cytomegalovirus exposure and HLA in healthy donors. Generated by immunoSEQ multiplex PCR, the TCRdb table keeps only in-frame clones and is missing some. The sample includes more than 60,000 clones, over 75% of them seen just once. Sequenced material: PBMCs. These receptors originate from a male donor in good health and CMV-seropositive. Each CDR3 is given with its conserved first and last residue. A D gene is named only where the DNA matches it firmly. Only some rows state a clone size, as once, few, many or a class for expanded clones.

clone_size j_call v_call d_call cdr3_nt cdr3_aa
. TRBJ2-2 TRBV29-1 . TGCAGCGTTGAAGGCCGGGGGGCATACACCGGGGAGCTGTTTTTT CSVEGRGAYTGELFF
. TRBJ1-1 TRBV7-9 . TGTGCCAGCAGCCCCGAGGGAACGAACACTGAAGCTTTCTTT CASSPEGTNTEAFF
. TRBJ2-3 TRBV28 . TGTGCCAGCAGTTTGGATGGAGGCGCAGATACGCAGTATTTT CASSLDGGADTQYF
. TRBJ2-2 TRBV7-2 TRBD2 TGTGCCAGCAGCTCTCAACGGGGGGACGGAGGCACCGGGGAGCTGTTTTTT CASSSQRGDGGTGELFF
. TRBJ2-5 TRBV7-9 TRBD2 TGTGCCAGCAGCTCGGGATTACGGGGGGGCCCGCAAGAGACCCAGTACTTC CASSSGLRGGPQETQYF
. TRBJ2-2 TRBV6-5 . TGTGCCAGCCGGAGCACCGGGGAGCTGTTTTTT CASRSTGELFF
. TRBJ2-7 TRBV10-1 TRBD1 TGCGCCAGCAGGGGCAACCCTAGGACAGGGGGCCTCTACGAGCAGTACTTC CASRGNPRTGGLYEQYF
. TRBJ2-7 TRBV27 TRBD1 TGTGCCAGCAGGGGTCGTATTTTACAGGGGATTTTGAGCTCCGAGCAGTACTTC CASRGRILQGILSSEQYF
few TRBJ2-3 TRBV7-9 . TGTGCCAGCAGCGCCCCGAGGACGGGGGGCGATACGCAGTATTTT CASSAPRTGGDTQYF
. TRBJ2-5 TRBV29-1 . TGCAGCGGCGGTACCGGCCGCCTAGAGACCCAGTACTTC CSGGTGRLETQYF
. TRBJ1-1 TRBV7-6 . TGTGCCAGCAGCTTAGGGGGCCGGTCACCCGGAGAGACTGAAGCTTTCTTT CASSLGGRSPGETEAFF
. TRBJ2-3 TRBV28 TRBD2 TGTGCCAGCAGCATACTTAGCGGGGGGGCTGGAGATACGCAGTATTTT CASSILSGGAGDTQYF
. TRBJ1-1 TRBV19 . TGTGCCAGTAGTATAGCTACGGGGTACACTGAAGCTTTCTTT CASSIATGYTEAFF
. TRBJ2-7 TRBV4-1 . TGCGCCAGCAGCCAAGATCCGGTCAGGGGCCGTACTCTTTCCTACGAGCAGTACTTC CASSQDPVRGRTLSYEQYF
. TRBJ2-7 TRBV2 . TGTGCCAGCATGGAGGGTTCGAGTTACGAGCAGTACTTC CASMEGSSYEQYF
. TRBJ2-7 TRBV6-1 TRBD1 TGTGCCAGCAGTGAGGCCCCAGGGGGCTCCTACGAGCAGTACTTC CASSEAPGGSYEQYF
. TRBJ2-3 TRBV11-2 . TGTGCCAGCAGCTTAGAGGGCTGGGGCTGGAGAAATACGCAGTATTTT CASSLEGWGWRNTQYF
. TRBJ2-7 TRBV11-1 TRBD2 TGTGCCAGCAGCTTAGGAGCGGGGGGATCCTACGAGCAGTACTTC CASSLGAGGSYEQYF
. TRBJ2-5 TRBV30 . TGTGCCTGGAGCGCCAGGGTGAGGGAGACCCAGTACTTC CAWSARVRETQYF
. TRBJ1-1 TRBV28 . TGTGCCAGCAGTTTACACAGCGGGGACACTGAAGCTTTCTTT CASSLHSGDTEAFF
. TRBJ1-5 TRBV7-9 . TGTGCCAGCAGCTTCGAACAGGGTAGTCAGCCCCAGCATTTT CASSFEQGSQPQHF
. TRBJ1-4 TRBV7-9 . TGTTCCAGCAGCCCCTTTACAACTAATGAAAAACTGTTTTTT CSSSPFTTNEKLFF
once TRBJ2-2 TRBV13 TRBD1 TGTGCCAGCAGCCCCAGGACAGGGTGGGCCGGGGAGCTGTTTTTT CASSPRTGWAGELFF
. TRBJ2-5 TRBV6-5 . TGTGCCAGCAAAAGGGGGGGGTACCAAGAGACCCAGTACTTC CASKRGGYQETQYF
once TRBJ2-3 TRBV7-9 TRBD1 TGTGCCAGCAGCCGACAGGGTAGCACAGATACGCAGTATTTT CASSRQGSTDTQYF
. TRBJ2-1 TRBV10-3 TRBD1 TGTGCCATCAGGGACAGGGGGCTTCGAGGCGAGCAGTTCTTC CAIRDRGLRGEQFF
. TRBJ2-3 TRBV7-3 . TGTGCCAGCAGCTTAATAGGGACACGCGCAGATACGCAGTATTTT CASSLIGTRADTQYF
. TRBJ2-3 TRBV28 . TGTGCCAGCACTGGGCTAGCGAGGCCAGATACGCAGTATTTT CASTGLARPDTQYF
. TRBJ2-1 TRBV27 TRBD2 TGTGCCAGCAGCCGCGGGACTAGCGGTTACAATGAGCAGTTCTTC CASSRGTSGYNEQFF
. TRBJ1-5 TRBV19 . TGTGCCAGTAGTAGACTGGATCAGCCCCAGCATTTT CASSRLDQPQHF
. TRBJ1-1 TRBV14 TRBD1 TGTGCCAGCAGCCATGAAGGACAGGGACCTTTGAACACTGAAGCTTTCTTT CASSHEGQGPLNTEAFF
. TRBJ1-1 TRBV29-1 . TGCAGCGCCCCATACCCCGGGACTGAAGCTTTCTTT CSAPYPGTEAFF
. TRBJ2-5 TRBV4-3 TRBD1 TGCGCCAGCAGCTACGGGGACAGGGGAGGGGAGACCCAGTACTTC CASSYGDRGGETQYF
. TRBJ1-1 TRBV28 . TGTGCCAGCAGTCCGAGTGAGGGCAGGGGGAACACTGAAGCTTTCTTT CASSPSEGRGNTEAFF
. TRBJ2-7 TRBV7-9 TRBD2 TGTGCCAGCAGCTTATCGGGAGGGGCCGCGTACGAGCAGTACTTC CASSLSGGAAYEQYF
. TRBJ2-5 TRBV7-8 TRBD2 TGTGCCAGCAGCAGTAGCGGGGGGGTCCAAGAGACCCAGTACTTC CASSSSGGVQETQYF
once TRBJ2-3 TRBV5-6 . TGTGCCAGCAGCTTCGTCACAGATACGCAGTATTTT CASSFVTDTQYF
. TRBJ1-2 TRBV11-2 . TGTGCCAGCAGCTCTCCCGAGGGTCCCTACTATGGCTACACCTTC CASSSPEGPYYGYTF
. TRBJ1-2 TRBV6-5 . TGTGCCAGCAGTTACTCGGGGGGGGAAGAAGAGGGCTACACCTTC CASSYSGGEEEGYTF
. TRBJ2-7 TRBV6-5 TRBD1 TGTGCCAGCAGCCCAGGAGGACAGGGGTACGAGCAGTACTTC CASSPGGQGYEQYF
. TRBJ2-7 TRBV6-5 TRBD2 TGTGCCAGCAGGAGAACAGCGGGGGGGGGATACGAGCAGTACTTC CASRRTAGGGYEQYF
. TRBJ2-5 TRBV13 . TGTGCCAGCGTACTACGGGGAGAGACCCAGTACTTC CASVLRGETQYF
. TRBJ1-4 TRBV1 . TGCACCATTCCGACAACGGGACAGGGTACAACTAATGAAAAACTGTTTTTT CTIPTTGQGTTNEKLFF
. TRBJ1-1 TRBV2 TRBD1 TGTGCCAGCAGTGGGGGACAGACCAGGAAAGCTTTCTTT CASSGGQTRKAFF
once TRBJ1-5 TRBV21-1 . TGTGCCAGCAGCAAAGCGCTTGGAGAGTTCAATCAGCCCCAGCATTTT CASSKALGEFNQPQHF
. TRBJ1-1 TRBV5-4 TRBD1 TGTGCCAGCAGCACTACAGGGGCCTGGGGGACTGAAGCTTTCTTT CASSTTGAWGTEAFF
. TRBJ1-5 TRBV21-1 . TGTGCCAGCAGCAATATAGGGGGCGGCAATCAGCCCCAGCATTTT CASSNIGGGNQPQHF
. TRBJ2-5 TRBV9 TRBD2 TGTGCCAGCAGCCTTAGGACTAGCCGGCAAGAGACCCAGTACTTC CASSLRTSRQETQYF
once TRBJ2-2 TRBV19 TRBD2 TGTGCCAGTAGTATCGCCCTTCATATAGCGGGGGGGCAGACCGGGGAGCTGTTTTTT CASSIALHIAGGQTGELFF
. TRBJ1-2 TRBV7-9 . TGTGCCAGCAGCTTGGGGATCGCAGGGTGGAACTATGGCTACACCTTC CASSLGIAGWNYGYTF
few TRBJ1-2 TRBV4-3 TRBD1 TGCGCCAGCAGCCAAGTAGAGGGGGCAGGCTATGGCTACACCTTC CASSQVEGAGYGYTF
. TRBJ2-7 TRBV4-2 TRBD2 TGTGCCAGCAGCGTTAGGGCGGGGGGTCCCCACGAGCAGTACTTC CASSVRAGGPHEQYF